The T cell receptor beta chain described here comes from a study of siplizumab effects on memory and regulatory T cells. Broader study findings: Siplizumab significantly brought down the alloreactive sequences that trace back to unstimulated CD4+ memory cells.

J was trimmed by 4 bases and V by 6 bases; bases with no gene match: 6. CDR1 is MNHEY and CDR2 is SMNVEV in the germline V gene (reference sequence). The CDR3 spans 15 residues. Note on this clone: Its antigen is as yet unknown.

Roughly 10^5 TCR templates underwent assay in every sample. The table came from immunoSEQ multiplex PCR; TCRdb's copy has only in-frame clones and leaves some out. The sample includes 70,000 to 90,000 clones, 85% to 90% of them seen just once. V usage is TRBV27 and J usage is TRBJ1-4; 9 nucleotides align to TRBD1. This TCR was recovered from a human donor in good health. Source material: CD4+ T cells sorted from blood. CDR3 sequence (DNA): TGTGCCAGCAGGGGAGGACAGGGGATTAATGAAAAACTGTTTTTT. Translating gives CASRGGQGINEKLFF.